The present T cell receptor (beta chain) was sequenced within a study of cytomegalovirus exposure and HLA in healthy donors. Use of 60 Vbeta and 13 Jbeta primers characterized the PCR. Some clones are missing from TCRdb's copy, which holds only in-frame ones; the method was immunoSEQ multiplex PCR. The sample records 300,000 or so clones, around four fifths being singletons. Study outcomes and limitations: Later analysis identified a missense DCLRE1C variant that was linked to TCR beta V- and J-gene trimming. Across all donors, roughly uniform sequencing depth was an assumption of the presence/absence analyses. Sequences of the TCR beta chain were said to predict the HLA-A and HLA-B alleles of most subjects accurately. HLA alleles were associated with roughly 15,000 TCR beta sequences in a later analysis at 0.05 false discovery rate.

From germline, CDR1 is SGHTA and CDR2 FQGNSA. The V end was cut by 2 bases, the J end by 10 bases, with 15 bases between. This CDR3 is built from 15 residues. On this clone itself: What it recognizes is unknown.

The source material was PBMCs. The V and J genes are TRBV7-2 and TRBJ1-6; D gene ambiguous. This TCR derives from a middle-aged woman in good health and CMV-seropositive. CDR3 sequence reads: CASSLWGVEGSPLHF. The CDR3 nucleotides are TGTGCCAGCAGCTTATGGGGAGTGGAGGGCTCACCCCTCCACTTT.